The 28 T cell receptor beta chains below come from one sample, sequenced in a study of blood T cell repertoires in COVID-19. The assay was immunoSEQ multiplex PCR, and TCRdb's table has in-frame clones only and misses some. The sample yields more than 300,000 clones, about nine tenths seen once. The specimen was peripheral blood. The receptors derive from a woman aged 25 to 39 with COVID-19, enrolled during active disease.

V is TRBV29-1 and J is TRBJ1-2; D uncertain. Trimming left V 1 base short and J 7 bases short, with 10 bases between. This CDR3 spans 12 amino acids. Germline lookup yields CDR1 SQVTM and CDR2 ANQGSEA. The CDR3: CSVEVRDFGYTF. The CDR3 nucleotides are TGCAGCGTTGAAGTGAGGGATTTTGGCTACACCTTC.

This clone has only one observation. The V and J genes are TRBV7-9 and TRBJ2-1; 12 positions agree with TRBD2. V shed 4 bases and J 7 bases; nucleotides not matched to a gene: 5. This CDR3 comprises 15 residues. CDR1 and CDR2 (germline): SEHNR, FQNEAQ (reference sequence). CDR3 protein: CASSSSGGAINEQFF. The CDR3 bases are TGTGCCAGCAGCTCTAGCGGGGGGGCTATAAATGAGCAGTTCTTC.

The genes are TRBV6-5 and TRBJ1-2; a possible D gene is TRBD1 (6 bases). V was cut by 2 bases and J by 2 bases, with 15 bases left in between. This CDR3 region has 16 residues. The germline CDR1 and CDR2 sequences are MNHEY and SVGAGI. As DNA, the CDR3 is TGTGCCAGCAGTTACGACAGGCCGGCGGTGAACTATGGCTACACCTTC. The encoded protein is CASSYDRPAVNYGYTF.

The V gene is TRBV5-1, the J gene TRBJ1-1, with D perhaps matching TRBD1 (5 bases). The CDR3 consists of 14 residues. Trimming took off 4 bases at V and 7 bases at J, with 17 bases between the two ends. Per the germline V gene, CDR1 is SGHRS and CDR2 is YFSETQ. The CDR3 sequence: CASSPRGDSDEAFF. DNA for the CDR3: TGCGCCAGCAGCCCCCGCGGGGACTCGGATGAAGCTTTCTTT.

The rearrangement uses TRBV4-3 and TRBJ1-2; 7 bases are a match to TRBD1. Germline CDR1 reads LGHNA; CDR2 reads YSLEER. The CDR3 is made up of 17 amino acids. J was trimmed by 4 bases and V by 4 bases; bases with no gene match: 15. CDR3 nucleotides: TGCGCCAGCAGCCCGGGACAGTTCTTTACAGGGCTCTATGGCTACACCTTC. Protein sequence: CASSPGQFFTGLYGYTF.

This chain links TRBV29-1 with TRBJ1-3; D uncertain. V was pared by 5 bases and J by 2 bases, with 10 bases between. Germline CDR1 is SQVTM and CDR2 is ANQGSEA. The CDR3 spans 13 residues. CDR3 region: CSVRRDPGNTIYF. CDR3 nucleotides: TGCAGCGTTCGGAGAGACCCTGGAAACACCATATATTTT.

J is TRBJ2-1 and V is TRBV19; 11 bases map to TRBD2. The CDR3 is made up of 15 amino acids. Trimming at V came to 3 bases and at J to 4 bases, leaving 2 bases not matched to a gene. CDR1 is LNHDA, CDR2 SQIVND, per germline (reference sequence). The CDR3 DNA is TGTGCCAGTAGTATCCCTAGCGGGGGGTACAATGAGCAGTTCTTC. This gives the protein CASSIPSGGYNEQFF.

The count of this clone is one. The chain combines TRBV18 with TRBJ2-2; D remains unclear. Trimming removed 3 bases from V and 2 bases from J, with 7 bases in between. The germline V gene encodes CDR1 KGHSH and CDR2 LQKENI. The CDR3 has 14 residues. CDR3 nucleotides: TGTGCCAGCTCACCGCAGACTAACACCGGGGAGCTGTTTTTT. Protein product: CASSPQTNTGELFF. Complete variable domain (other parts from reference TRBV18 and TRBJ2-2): NAGVMQNPRHLVRRRGQEARLRCSPMKGHSHVYWYRQLPEEGLKFMVYLQKENIIDESGMPKERFSAEFPKEGPSILRIQQVVRGDSAAYFCASSPQTNTGELFFGEGSRLTVL.

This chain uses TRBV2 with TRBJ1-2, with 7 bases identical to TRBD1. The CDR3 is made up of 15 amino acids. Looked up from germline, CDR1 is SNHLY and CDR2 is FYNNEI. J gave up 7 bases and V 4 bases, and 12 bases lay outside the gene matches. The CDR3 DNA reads TGTGCCAGCAGTGTCGACAGGGAAATCCGGCGTGGCTACACCTTC. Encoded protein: CASSVDREIRRGYTF.

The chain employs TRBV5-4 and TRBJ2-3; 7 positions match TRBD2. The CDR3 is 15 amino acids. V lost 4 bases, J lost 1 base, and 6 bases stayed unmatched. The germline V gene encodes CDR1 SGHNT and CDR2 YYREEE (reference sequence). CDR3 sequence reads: CASSGGENRTDTQYF. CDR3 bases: TGTGCCAGCAGCGGGGGGGAAAATCGCACAGATACGCAGTATTTT. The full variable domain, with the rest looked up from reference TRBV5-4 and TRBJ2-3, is ETGVTQSPTHLIKTRGQQVTLRCSSQSGHNTVSWYQQALGQGPQFIFQYYREEENGRGNFPPRFSGLQFPNYSSELNVNALELDDSALYLCASSGGENRTDTQYFGPGTRLTVL.

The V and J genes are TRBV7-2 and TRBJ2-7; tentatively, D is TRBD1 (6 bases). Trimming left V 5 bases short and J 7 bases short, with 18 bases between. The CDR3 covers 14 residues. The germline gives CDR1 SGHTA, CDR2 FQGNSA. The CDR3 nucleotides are TGTGCCAGCAGCCTCCCCCACAGGGTGGGGGAGCAGTACTTC. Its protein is CASSLPHRVGEQYF. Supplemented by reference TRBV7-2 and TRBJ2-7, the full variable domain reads GAGVSQSPSNKVTEKGKDVELRCDPISGHTALYWYRQSLGQGLEFLIYFQGNSAPDKSGLPSDRFSAERTGGSVSTLTIQRTQQEDSAVYLCASSLPHRVGEQYFGPGTRLTVT.

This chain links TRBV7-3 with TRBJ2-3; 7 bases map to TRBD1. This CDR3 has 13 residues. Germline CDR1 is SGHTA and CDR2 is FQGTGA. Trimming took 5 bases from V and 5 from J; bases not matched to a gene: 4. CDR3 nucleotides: TGTGCCAGCAGCCGCCGACAGGGAGATACGCAGTATTTT. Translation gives CASSRRQGDTQYF.

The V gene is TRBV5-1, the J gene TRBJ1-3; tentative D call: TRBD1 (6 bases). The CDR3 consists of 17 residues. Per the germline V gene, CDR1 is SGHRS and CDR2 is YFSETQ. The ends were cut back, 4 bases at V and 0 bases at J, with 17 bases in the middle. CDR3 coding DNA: TGCGCCAGCAGCCCGGGGGGACATCGCAGCTCTGGAAACACCATATATTTT. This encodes CASSPGGHRSSGNTIYF.

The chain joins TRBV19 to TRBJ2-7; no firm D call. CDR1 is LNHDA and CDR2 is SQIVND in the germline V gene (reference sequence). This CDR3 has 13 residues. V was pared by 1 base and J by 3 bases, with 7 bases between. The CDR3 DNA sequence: TGTGCCAGTAGTATAGGAGTCGGCTACGAGCAGTACGTC. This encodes CASSIGVGYEQYV.

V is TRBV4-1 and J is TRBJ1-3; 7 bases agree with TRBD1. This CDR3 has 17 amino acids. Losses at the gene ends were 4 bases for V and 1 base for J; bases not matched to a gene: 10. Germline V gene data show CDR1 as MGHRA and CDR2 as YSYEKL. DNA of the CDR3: TGCGCCAGCAGCCGCAGACGTGAGGGGGCGTCTGGAAACACCATATATTTT. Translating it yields CASSRRREGASGNTIYF.

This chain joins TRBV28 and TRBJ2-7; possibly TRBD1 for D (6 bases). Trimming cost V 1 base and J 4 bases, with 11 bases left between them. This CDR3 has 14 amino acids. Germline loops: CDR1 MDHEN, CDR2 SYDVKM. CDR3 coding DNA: TGTGCCAGCAGTTTATCGGGCAGGGGTTACGAGCAGTACGTC. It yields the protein CASSLSGRGYEQYV.

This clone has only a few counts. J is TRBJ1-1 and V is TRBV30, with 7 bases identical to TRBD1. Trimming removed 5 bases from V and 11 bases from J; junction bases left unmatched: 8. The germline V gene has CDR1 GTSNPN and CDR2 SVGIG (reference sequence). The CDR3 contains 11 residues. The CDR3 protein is CAWATGRYAFF. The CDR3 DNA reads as TGTGCCTGGGCGACAGGGAGATACGCTTTCTTT.

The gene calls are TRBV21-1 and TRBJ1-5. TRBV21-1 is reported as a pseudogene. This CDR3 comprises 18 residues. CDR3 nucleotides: TGTGCCAGCAGCAAAGGTTGCTGGGGCAGGGAGGTGGATCAGCCCCAGCATTTT. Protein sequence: CASSKGCWGREVDQPQHF.

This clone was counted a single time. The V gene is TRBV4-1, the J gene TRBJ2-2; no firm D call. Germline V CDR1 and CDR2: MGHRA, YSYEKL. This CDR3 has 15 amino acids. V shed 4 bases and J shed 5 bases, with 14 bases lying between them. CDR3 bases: TGCGCCAGCAGCCTCCAACCAGGTCGTACCGGGGAGCTGTTTTTT. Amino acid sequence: CASSLQPGRTGELFF.

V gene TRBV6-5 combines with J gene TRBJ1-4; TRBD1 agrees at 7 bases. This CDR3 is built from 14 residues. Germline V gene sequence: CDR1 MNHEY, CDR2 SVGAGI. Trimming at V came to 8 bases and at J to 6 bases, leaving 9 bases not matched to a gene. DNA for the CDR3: TGTGCCAGCCACCCGACAGGGATGTATGAAAAACTGTTTTTT. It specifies CASHPTGMYEKLFF.

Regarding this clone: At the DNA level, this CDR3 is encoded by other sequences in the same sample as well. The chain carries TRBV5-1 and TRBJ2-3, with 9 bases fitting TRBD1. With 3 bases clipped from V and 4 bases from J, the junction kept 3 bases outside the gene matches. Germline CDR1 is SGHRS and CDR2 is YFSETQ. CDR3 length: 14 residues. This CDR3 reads CASSSGQGADTQYF. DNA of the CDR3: TGCGCCAGCAGCTCGGGACAGGGCGCAGATACGCAGTATTTT.

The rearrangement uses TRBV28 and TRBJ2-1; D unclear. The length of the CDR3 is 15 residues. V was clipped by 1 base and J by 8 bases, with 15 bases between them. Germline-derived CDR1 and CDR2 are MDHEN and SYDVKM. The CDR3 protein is CASSLSAATPYEQFF. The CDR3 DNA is TGTGCCAGCAGTTTATCGGCGGCTACCCCCTATGAGCAGTTCTTC.

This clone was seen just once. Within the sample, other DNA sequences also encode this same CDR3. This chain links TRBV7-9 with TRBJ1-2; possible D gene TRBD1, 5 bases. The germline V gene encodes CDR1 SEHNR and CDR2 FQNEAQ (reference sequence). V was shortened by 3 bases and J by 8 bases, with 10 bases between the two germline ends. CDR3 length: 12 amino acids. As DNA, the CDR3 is TGTGCCAGCAGCTTGGGGGGAGGCGGCTACACCTTC. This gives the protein CASSLGGGGYTF. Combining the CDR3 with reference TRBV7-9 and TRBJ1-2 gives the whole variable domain DTGVSQNPRHKITKRGQNVTFRCDPISEHNRLYWYRQTLGQGPEFLTYFQNEAQLEKSRLLSDRFSAERPKGSFSTLEIQRTEQGDSAMYLCASSLGGGGYTFGSGTRLTVV.

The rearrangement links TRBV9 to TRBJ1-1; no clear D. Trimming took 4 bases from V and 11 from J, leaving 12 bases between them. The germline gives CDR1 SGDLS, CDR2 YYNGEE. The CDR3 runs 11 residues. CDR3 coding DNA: TGTGCCAGCAGCACCCGAGGGCTTGCTTTCTTT. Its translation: CASSTRGLAFF. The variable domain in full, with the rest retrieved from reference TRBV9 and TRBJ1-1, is DSGVTQTPKHLITATGQRVTLRCSPRSGDLSVYWYQQSLDQGLQFLIQYYNGEERAKGNILERFSAQQFPDLHSELNLSSLELGDSALYFCASSTRGLAFFGQGTRLTVV.

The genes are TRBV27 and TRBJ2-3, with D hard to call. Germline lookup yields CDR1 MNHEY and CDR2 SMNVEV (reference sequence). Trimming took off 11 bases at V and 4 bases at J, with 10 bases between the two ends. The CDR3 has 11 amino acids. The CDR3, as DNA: TGTGCCTCCTCATTAGCAGATACGCAGTATTTT. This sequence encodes CASSLADTQYF.

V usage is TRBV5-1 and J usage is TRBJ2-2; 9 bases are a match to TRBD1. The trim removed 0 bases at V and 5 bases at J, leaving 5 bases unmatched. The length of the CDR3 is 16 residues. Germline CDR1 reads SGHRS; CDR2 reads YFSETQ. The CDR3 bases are TGCGCCAGCAGCTTGGTTTCTGGGACAGGGACCGGGGAGCTGTTTTTT. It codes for CASSLVSGTGTGELFF.

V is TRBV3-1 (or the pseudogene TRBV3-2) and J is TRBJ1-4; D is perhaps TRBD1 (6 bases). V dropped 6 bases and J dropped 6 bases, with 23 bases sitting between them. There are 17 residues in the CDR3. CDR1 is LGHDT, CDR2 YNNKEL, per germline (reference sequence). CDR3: CASSHVGGTPPYEKLFF. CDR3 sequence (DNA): TGTGCCAGCAGTCACGTAGGGGGAACTCCGCCGTATGAAAAACTGTTTTTT.

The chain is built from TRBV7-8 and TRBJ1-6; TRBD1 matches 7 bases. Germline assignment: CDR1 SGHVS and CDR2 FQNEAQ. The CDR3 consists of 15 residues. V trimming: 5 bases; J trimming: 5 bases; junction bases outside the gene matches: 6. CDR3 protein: CASSVRTGDNSPLHF. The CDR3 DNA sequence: TGTGCCAGCAGCGTACGGACAGGAGATAATTCACCCCTCCACTTT.